The clone carrying this T cell receptor (beta chain) has a count of ten or more. Antigen specificity is unknown. Arm-PCR of CDR3 regions with iRepertoire HTBI primers generated TCR beta libraries. MiXCR was run by TCRdb on the multiplex PCR reads, yielding one entry per CDR3 protein. Of 420,000 or so distinct CDR3 sequences listed, less than 20% are singletons. The CDR3 sequence is 16 residues long. Germline loops: CDR1 MDHEN, CDR2 SYDVKM. The V and J ends lost 5 bases and 2 bases, in that order; junction bases with no gene match: 8. This sample was included in a study of regulatory T cells in long-lasting Graves disease. Noted time point: newly diagnosed GD, antithyroid drugs for less than 3 months. PBMCs provided the RNA from which the TCR library was made. Study-level findings and limits: Among samples with persistent disease, TRBV28, TRBJ1-2 and TRBJ2-5 were favored.

The sample was also reused in another study, on T cells in Graves' hyperthyroidism and ophthalmopathy. This second report adds: Pregnant or lactating patients were excluded, as were those with uncontrolled infection or other autoimmune disease. TCR CDR3 underwent first-round RT-PCR with the HTBI primer set.

The chain is built from TRBV28 and TRBJ2-2; the match to TRBD2 covers 7 bases. The sample consisted of peripheral blood mononuclear cells (PBMCs), taken at new diagnosis, from a patient treated with antithyroid drugs. The sequence came from a woman aged 18 to 35 with Graves disease. The CDR3 spells CASSNPGDYNTGELFF. CDR3 nucleotide sequence: TGTGCCAGCAGTAATCCGGGGGACTACAACACCGGGGAGCTGTTTTTT.